This TCR beta chain emerged from a study of T cell changes during pregnancy in multiple sclerosis. The repertoire was sequenced with immunoSEQ multiplex PCR; TCRdb's copy has only in-frame clones and lacks some. The sample contains around 100,000 clones, 80% to 95% of which appear only once. The sample was peripheral blood, taken after pregnancy. The clonotype comes from a female donor with multiple sclerosis, enrolled in a pregnancy study.

The CDR3, as DNA: TGTGCCAGCAGTGAAGCGGACAATGTTGGGACCCAGTACTTC. It yields the protein CASSEADNVGTQYF. The V call is TRBV6-1, the J call TRBJ2-5, with D tentatively TRBD1 (5 bases). V dropped 0 bases and J dropped 7 bases, with 12 bases sitting between them. This CDR3 has 14 residues. The V gene's germline CDR1 is MNHNS and CDR2 SASEGT.